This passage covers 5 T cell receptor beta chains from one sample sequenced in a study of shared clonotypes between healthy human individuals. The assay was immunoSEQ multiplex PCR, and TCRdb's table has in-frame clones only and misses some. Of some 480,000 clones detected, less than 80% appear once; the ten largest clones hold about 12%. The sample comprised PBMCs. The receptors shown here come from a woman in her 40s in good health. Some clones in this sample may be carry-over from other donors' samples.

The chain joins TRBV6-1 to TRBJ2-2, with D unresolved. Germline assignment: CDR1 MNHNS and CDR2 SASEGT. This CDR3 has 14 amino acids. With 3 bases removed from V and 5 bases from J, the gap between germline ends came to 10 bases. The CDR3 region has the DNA TGTGCCAGCAGTGATAATCGCTTTACCGGGGAGCTGTTTTTT. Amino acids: CASSDNRFTGELFF.

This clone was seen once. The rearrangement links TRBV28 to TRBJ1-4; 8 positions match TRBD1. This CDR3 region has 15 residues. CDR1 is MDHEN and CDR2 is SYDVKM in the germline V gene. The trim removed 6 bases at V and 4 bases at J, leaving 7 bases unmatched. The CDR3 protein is CASRPDRGYNEKLFF. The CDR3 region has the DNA TGTGCCAGCAGGCCCGACAGGGGCTATAATGAAAAACTGTTTTTT. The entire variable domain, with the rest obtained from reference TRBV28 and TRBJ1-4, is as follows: DVKVTQSSRYLVKRTGEKVFLECVQDMDHENMFWYRQDPGLGLRLIYFSYDVKMKEKGDIPEGYSVSREKKERFSLILESASTNQTSMYLCASRPDRGYNEKLFFGSGTQLSVL.

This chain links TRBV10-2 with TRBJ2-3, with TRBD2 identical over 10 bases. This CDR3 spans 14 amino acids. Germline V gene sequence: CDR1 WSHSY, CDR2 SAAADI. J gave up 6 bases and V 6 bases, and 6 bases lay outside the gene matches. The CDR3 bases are TGCGCCAGCAGCCTAGCGGGAGCCAGCGATACGCAGTATTTT. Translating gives CASSLAGASDTQYF.

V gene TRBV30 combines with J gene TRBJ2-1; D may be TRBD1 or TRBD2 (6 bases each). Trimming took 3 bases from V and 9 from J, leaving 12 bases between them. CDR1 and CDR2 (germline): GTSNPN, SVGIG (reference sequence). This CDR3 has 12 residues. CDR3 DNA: TGTGCCTGGAGGTCTGGGGGGCGTGAGCAGTTCTTC. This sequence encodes CAWRSGGREQFF.

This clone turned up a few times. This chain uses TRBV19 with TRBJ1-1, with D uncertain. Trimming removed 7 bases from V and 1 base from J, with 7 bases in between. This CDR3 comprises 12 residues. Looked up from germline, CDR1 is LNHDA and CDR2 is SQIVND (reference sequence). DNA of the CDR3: TGTGCCAGTAACGCGGAGAACACTGAAGCTTTCTTT. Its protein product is CASNAENTEAFF.